The rows below give T cell receptor beta chains drawn from one sample of a study of beta chain features in type 1 diabetes. The method was immunoSEQ multiplex PCR; TCRdb's version includes in-frame clones alone and lacks a portion of them. The sample shows roughly 170,000 clones, less than 15% of them seen only once. Specimen: central memory CD4+ T cells from blood. These receptors came from a woman in her late teens or twenties in good health. Both conserved end residues are part of each CDR3. A D gene is named only where the DNA matches it firmly. Size tells how often a clone was seen (once, few, many) or the class of an expanded clone, and some rows leave it out.

-,15,TRBV5-1,TRBD1,CASSHPGQGAYGYTF
-,15,TRBV27,-,CASSRLAGSGYEQYF
-,14,TRBV5-4,-,CASSLGGLQETQYF
-,13,TRBV10-3,-,CAISEGGNEKLFF
few,15,TRBV30,TRBD2,CAWTMGLAGTYEQYF
-,12,TRBV6-1,-,CASSVRGNEQFF
-,16,TRBV7-9,-,CASSPPGHISGNTIYF
-,15,TRBV28,-,CASSLPGNLHQPQHF
-,21,TRBV7-8,-,CASSSVVGRGWDESSYNEQFF
few,15,TRBV25-1,-,CASSGRAKYTYEQYF
-,16,TRBV4-3,-,CASSQEVGVGRNTIYF
many,14,TRBV28,-,CASSWRGFVEKLFF
-,13,TRBV18,-,CASSFNRNTEAFF
-,17,TRBV9,-,CASSVVGGGGKGETQYF
few,16,TRBV28,TRBD1,CASSQYRGDSSYEQYF
few,16,TRBV30,TRBD2,CAWSVTSGYPWHEQYF
-,14,TRBV6-5,TRBD1,CASSFQGAGNEQFF
few,15,TRBV4-2,-,CASSLPKAGNYGYTF
few,15,TRBV11-2,-,CASSPPQTRYNEQFF
few,15,TRBV28,TRBD1,CASTATGTGLDEQYF
-,14,TRBV2,TRBD1,CASSTNRGQETQYF
few,14,TRBV25-1,-,CASRKAGVDTEAFF
few,14,TRBV27,TRBD2,CASSLAGVSYEQYF
-,13,TRBV5-1,TRBD1,CASSFNRDREAFF
few,14,TRBV28,TRBD2,CASSFRRGVETQYF
few,13,TRBV13,-,CASTRGRSVAQYF
-,17,TRBV5-1,-,CASRLQAGLRLQETQYF
few,13,TRBV19,TRBD2,CASKLSTGGTQYF
-,16,TRBV19,TRBD2,CASSTGLAGGSYEQYF